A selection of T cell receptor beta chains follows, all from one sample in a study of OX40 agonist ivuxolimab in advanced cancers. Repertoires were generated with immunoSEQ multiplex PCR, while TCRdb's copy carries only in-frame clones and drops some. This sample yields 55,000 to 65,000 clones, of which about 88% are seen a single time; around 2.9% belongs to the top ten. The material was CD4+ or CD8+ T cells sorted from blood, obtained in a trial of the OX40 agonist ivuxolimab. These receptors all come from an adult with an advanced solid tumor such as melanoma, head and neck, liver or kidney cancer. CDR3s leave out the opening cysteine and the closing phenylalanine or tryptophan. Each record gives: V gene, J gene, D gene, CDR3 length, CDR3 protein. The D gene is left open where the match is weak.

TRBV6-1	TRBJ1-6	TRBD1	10	ALGQGYSPLH
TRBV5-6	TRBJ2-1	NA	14	ASSFGLSSSYNEQF
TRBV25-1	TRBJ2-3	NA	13	ASSGPLGVQDTQY
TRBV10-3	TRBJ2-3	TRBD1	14	ATGPGQGRDTDTQY
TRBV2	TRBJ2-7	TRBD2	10	ASASGPGEQY
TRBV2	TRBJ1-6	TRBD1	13	ASSVLGQGDSPLH
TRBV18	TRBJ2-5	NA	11	ASSPARKETQY
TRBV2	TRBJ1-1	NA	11	ASSVEGGAEAF
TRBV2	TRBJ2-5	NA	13	ASRTGEGGQETQY
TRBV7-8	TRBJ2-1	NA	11	ASSLGTTNEQF
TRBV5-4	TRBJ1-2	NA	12	ASSFYGENYGYT
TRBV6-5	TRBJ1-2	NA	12	ASSESGPNYGYT
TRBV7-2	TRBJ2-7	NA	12	ASSFKGLEPEQY
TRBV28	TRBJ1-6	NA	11	ASTPSRVTPLH
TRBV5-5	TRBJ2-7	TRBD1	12	ASSLVDRGYEQY
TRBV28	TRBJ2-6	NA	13	ASSQDSSGANVLT
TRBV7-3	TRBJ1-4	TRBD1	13	ASSTTGGPSEKLF
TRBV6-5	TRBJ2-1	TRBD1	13	ASRAPGGARNEQF
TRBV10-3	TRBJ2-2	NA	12	ASGDRANTGELF
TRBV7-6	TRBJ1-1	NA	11	ASSLGGGTEAF
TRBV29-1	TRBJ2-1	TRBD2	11	SVAREVGNEQF
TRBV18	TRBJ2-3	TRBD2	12	ASSQRGSTDTQY
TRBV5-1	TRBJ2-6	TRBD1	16	ASSLSGTGDSGANVLT
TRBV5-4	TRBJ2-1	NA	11	ASSLENQGEQF
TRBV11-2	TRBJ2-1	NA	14	ASSLLPTSTYNEQF
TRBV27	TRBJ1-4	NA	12	ASSFGGAREKLF
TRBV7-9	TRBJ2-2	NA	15	ASSLAEQLSNTGELF
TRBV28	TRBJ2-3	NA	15	ASRTAAGTGERNTQY
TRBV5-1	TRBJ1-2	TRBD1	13	ASSLAVTGAYGYT
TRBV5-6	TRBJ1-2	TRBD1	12	ASSQLDRAYGYT
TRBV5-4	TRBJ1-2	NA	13	ASSLIRAPDYGYT
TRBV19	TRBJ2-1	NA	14	ASSIRVGGATNEQF
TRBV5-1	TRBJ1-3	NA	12	ASSGGNSGNTIY
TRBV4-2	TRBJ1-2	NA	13	ASSQEGTSLYGYT
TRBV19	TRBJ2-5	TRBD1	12	ASSDTGGQETQY
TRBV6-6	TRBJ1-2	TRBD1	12	ASRRDRVSGGYT
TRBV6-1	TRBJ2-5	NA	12	ASMISLNQETQY
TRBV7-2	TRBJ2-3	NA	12	ASSFGGGTDTQY
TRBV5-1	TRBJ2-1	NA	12	ASSDGTPENEQF
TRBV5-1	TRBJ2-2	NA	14	ASSFGTGWNTGELF
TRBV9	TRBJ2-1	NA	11	ASSVYPGNEQF
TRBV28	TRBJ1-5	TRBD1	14	ASSSRTGHGNQPQH
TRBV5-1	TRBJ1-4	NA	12	ASSSRGEGEKLF
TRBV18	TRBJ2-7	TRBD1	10	ASSPTGYEQY
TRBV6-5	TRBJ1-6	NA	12	ASREAAPRSPLH
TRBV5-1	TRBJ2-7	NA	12	ASSLSQNSYEQY
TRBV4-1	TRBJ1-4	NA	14	ASSQDKGPGNEKLF
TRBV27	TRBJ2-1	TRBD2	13	ASRFYGTSGGTQF
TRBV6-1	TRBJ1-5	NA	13	ASRAQGYSNQPQH
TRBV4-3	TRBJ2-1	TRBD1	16	ASSQDLEDRGGSNEQF
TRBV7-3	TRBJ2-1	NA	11	ASSGSSYNEQF
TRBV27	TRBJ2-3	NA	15	ASSLFGITGEADTQY
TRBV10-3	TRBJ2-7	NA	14	AISESVFGSGWEQY
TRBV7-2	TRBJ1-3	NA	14	ASSLAGHTSGNTIY
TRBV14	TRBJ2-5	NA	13	ASSQVKGFQETQY
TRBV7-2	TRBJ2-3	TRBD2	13	ASSQGASGRSTQY
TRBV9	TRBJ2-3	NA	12	ASSSRTRTDTQY
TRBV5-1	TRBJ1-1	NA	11	ASSLDLNTEAF
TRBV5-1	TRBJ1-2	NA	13	ASSFGGTGNYGYT
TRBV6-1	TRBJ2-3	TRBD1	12	ASSERGPSYTQY